This paragraph covers one TCR beta chain sequence. Its antigen remains unidentified. Germline CDR1 reads MNHEY; CDR2 reads SVGAGI. There are 12 residues in the CDR3. V shed 3 bases and J shed 6 bases, with 5 bases lying between them. Time point described: patch test 1, 2 weeks after DPC sensitization. The treatment here: therapeutic diphenylcyclopropenone sensitization with weekly scalp DPC. Investigators collected blood before applying each patch test. TCRdb used MiXCR to reprocess the RACE reads, holding one entry per CDR3 protein. In the table there are fewer than 200,000 distinct CDR3 sequences, approximately 20% of which are singletons. This record comes from a study of human T cells and chemical hapten exposure. Study overall: Patches that contained 0.01% DPC were applied to the upper back and read at 6 days.

Study-level results: Controls formed significantly fewer large CDR3 similarity clusters than expanded TCRs did.

The sequencing here drew on whole blood, taken in connection with sensitization to the hapten diphenylcyclopropenone (DPC). The origin of this receptor is a woman aged 50 to 60 with alopecia areata. Some clones in this sample may be carry-over from other donors' samples. The chain uses TRBV6-5 and TRBJ2-2; D gene ambiguous. The CDR3 bases are TGTGCCAGCAGTTATACAGCCGGGGAGCTGTTTTTT. It specifies CASSYTAGELFF.